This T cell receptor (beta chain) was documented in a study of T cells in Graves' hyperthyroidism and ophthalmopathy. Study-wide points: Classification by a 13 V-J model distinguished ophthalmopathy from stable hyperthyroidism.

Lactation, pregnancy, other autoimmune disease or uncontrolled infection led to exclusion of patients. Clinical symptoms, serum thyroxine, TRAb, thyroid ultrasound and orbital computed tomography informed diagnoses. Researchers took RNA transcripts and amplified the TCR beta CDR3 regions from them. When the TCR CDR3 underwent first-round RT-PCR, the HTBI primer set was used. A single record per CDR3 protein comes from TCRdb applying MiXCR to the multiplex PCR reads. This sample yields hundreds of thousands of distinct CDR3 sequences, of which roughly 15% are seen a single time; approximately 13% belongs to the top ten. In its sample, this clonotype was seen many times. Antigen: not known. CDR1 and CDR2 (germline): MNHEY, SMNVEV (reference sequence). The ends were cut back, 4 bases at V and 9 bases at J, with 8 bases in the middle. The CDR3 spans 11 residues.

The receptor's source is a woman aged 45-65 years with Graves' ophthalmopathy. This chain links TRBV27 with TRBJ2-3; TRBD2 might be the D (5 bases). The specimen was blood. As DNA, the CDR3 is TGTGCCAGCAGTTCGACGGGAACGCAGTATTTT. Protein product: CASSSTGTQYF.